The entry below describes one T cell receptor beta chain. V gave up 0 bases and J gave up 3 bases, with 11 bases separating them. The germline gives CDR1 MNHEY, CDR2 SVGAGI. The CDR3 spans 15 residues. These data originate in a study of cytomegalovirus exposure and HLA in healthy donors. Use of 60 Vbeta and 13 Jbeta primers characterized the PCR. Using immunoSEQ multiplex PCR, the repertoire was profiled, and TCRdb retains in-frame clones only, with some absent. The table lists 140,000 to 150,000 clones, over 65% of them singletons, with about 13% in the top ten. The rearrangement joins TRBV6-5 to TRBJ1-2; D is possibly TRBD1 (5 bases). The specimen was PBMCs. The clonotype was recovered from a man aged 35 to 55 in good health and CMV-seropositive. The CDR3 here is CASSYSLGGDYGYTF. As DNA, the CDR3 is TGTGCCAGCAGTTACTCCCTCGGGGGTGACTATGGCTACACCTTC.